A single sample is the source of the 5 T cell receptor beta chains below, sequenced in a study of T cells in Graves' hyperthyroidism and ophthalmopathy. The source material, RNA transcripts, was used to amplify TCR beta CDR3 regions. When the TCR CDR3 underwent first-round RT-PCR, the HTBI primer set was used. TCRdb used MiXCR to reprocess the multiplex PCR reads, holding one entry per CDR3 protein. The repertoire has under 350,000 distinct CDR3 sequences, more than 10% of them found once; the top ten carry 7.5% to 8%. Sequenced: blood. All receptors derive from a woman in her 30s with Graves' hyperthyroidism that later progressed to Graves' ophthalmopathy.

The rearrangement joins TRBV7-9 to TRBJ2-3; D remains unclear. V dropped 3 bases and J dropped 2 bases, with 9 bases sitting between them. Germline values: CDR1 SEHNR, CDR2 FQNEAQ (reference sequence). This CDR3 region has 14 residues. The CDR3 sequence: CASSFGSNTDTQYF. CDR3 nucleotide sequence: TGTGCCAGCAGCTTCGGCAGCAACACAGATACGCAGTATTTT.

This clonotype has at least ten counts. In DNA form, the CDR3 reads TGTGCCAGCAGTACGACCGGAGGAAACACCATATATTTT. Translation: CASSTTGGNTIYF. This chain links TRBV12-3 or TRBV12-4 with TRBJ1-3; D is uncertain. V lost 5 bases, J lost 4 bases, and 9 bases lay in between. The CDR3 contains 13 residues.

This clonotype was observed at least ten times. This chain joins TRBV3-1 and TRBJ2-7; D is unresolved. V lost 1 base, J lost 4 bases, and 14 bases lay in between. Per germline, CDR1 LGHDT and CDR2 YNNKEL (reference sequence). The CDR3 is 15 residues long. CDR3 DNA: TGTGCCAGCAGCCAAGCTCCCCGGTCCGGATACGAGCAGTACTTC. Its protein is CASSQAPRSGYEQYF.

V and J are TRBV6-2 or TRBV6-3 and TRBJ1-2; D might be TRBD1 (6 bases). The CDR3 is made up of 14 amino acids. The germline gives CDR1 MNHEY, CDR2 SVGEGT. Trimming removed 2 bases from V and 4 bases from J, with 11 bases in between. In DNA, the CDR3 is TGTGCCAGCAGTTACCCGACAGGTAGCTATGGCTACACCTTC. Protein product: CASSYPTGSYGYTF.

The J gene is TRBJ1-5, the V gene TRBV2; 8 bases are a match to TRBD1. Per the germline V gene, CDR1 is SNHLY and CDR2 is FYNNEI. The CDR3 has 15 amino acids. V lost 7 bases and J lost 4; bases outside the gene matches: 9. This chain's CDR3 is CASTVGTGVNQPQHF. The CDR3 DNA is TGTGCCAGCACGGTAGGGACAGGCGTTAATCAGCCCCAGCATTTT. Full variable domain (missing parts from reference TRBV2 and TRBJ1-5): EPEVTQTPSHQVTQMGQEVILRCVPISNHLYFYWYRQILGQKVEFLVSFYNNEISEKSEIFDDQFSVERPDGSNFTLKIRSTKLEDSAMYFCASTVGTGVNQPQHFGDGTRLSIL.